This is a list of T cell receptor beta chains from one sample in a study of siplizumab effects on memory and regulatory T cells. Clones were sequenced by immunoSEQ multiplex PCR, and TCRdb holds only the in-frame ones, with some missing. Of 90,000 to 140,000 clones listed, about 93% are singletons. Sample: CD4+ T cells sorted from blood. The receptors derive from a human donor in good health. CDR3s include the opening cysteine and the closing phenylalanine or tryptophan. D genes are given only for firm matches. Part of the rows lack a size; the others show once, few, many or a class for expanded clones.

abundance: .
j_gene: TRBJ1-2
d_gene: .
v_gene: TRBV10-3
CDR3nt: TGTGCCATCAGTGGTCCCGCCGCGGAGGGCTGGAACTATGGCTACACCTTC
CDR3aa: CAISGPAAEGWNYGYTF

abundance: .
j_gene: TRBJ1-1
d_gene: TRBD1
v_gene: TRBV10-3
CDR3nt: TGTGCCATCAGTGGCTACCGGGACAGCAACACTGAAGCTTTCTTT
CDR3aa: CAISGYRDSNTEAFF

abundance: .
j_gene: TRBJ2-3
d_gene: TRBD1
v_gene: TRBV7-7
CDR3nt: TGTGCTAGCAGCCCTGACAGGGTAGGAGATACGCAGTATTTT
CDR3aa: CASSPDRVGDTQYF

abundance: .
j_gene: TRBJ2-1
d_gene: TRBD2
v_gene: TRBV29-1
CDR3nt: TGCAGCGCCGAGCGGGGGGATGAGCAGTTCTTC
CDR3aa: CSAERGDEQFF

abundance: once
j_gene: TRBJ2-3
d_gene: TRBD2
v_gene: TRBV5-1
CDR3nt: TGCGCCAGCAGCTTGGATGTTAGCGGGAGGGTGGGAGATACGCAGTATTTT
CDR3aa: CASSLDVSGRVGDTQYF

abundance: .
j_gene: TRBJ1-5
d_gene: .
v_gene: TRBV4-1
CDR3nt: TGCGCCAGCAGCCAGTTCGAAGGGAGCAATCAGCCCCAGCATTTT
CDR3aa: CASSQFEGSNQPQHF

abundance: .
j_gene: TRBJ1-2
d_gene: .
v_gene: TRBV6-6
CDR3nt: TGTGCCAGCAGCCGCACCGGCGGAAACTATGGCTACACCTTC
CDR3aa: CASSRTGGNYGYTF

abundance: once
j_gene: TRBJ1-2
d_gene: .
v_gene: TRBV30
CDR3nt: TGTGGCCTGGAGTACAGCTATGGCTACACCTTC
CDR3aa: CGLEYSYGYTF

abundance: .
j_gene: TRBJ2-7
d_gene: TRBD2
v_gene: TRBV2
CDR3nt: TGTGCCAGCACGGGGACTAGCGGGGGTTACGAGCAGTACTTC
CDR3aa: CASTGTSGGYEQYF

abundance: .
j_gene: TRBJ2-2
d_gene: TRBD2
v_gene: TRBV18
CDR3nt: TGTGCCAGCACGAGGCGGGAGTTCGGGGAGCTGTTTTTT
CDR3aa: CASTRREFGELFF

abundance: .
j_gene: TRBJ2-7
d_gene: .
v_gene: TRBV6-1
CDR3nt: TGTGCCAGCAGTGTAGTGCAGTTCTACGAGCAGTACTTC
CDR3aa: CASSVVQFYEQYF

abundance: .
j_gene: TRBJ2-5
d_gene: .
v_gene: TRBV5-1
CDR3nt: TGCGCCAGCAGCTTGGCCGTGGGGATACAAGAGACCCAGTACTTC
CDR3aa: CASSLAVGIQETQYF

abundance: .
j_gene: TRBJ2-1
d_gene: TRBD2
v_gene: TRBV11-3
CDR3nt: TGTGCCAGCAGCTTCATCTCTAGCGGTGAGCAGTTCTTC
CDR3aa: CASSFISSGEQFF

abundance: .
j_gene: TRBJ2-3
d_gene: .
v_gene: TRBV5-4
CDR3nt: TGTGCCAGCAGCTTCGGGCAGGGACCAGATACGCAGTATTTT
CDR3aa: CASSFGQGPDTQYF

abundance: few
j_gene: TRBJ2-1
d_gene: TRBD2
v_gene: TRBV5-1
CDR3nt: TGCGCCAGCAGCCTAGCGGGGAAATCCTACAATGAGCAGTTCTTC
CDR3aa: CASSLAGKSYNEQFF

abundance: .
j_gene: TRBJ1-1
d_gene: .
v_gene: TRBV27
CDR3nt: TGTGCCAGCAGTCAGCAGGGTCGGAACACTGAAGCTTTCTTT
CDR3aa: CASSQQGRNTEAFF

abundance: .
j_gene: TRBJ2-7
d_gene: .
v_gene: TRBV27
CDR3nt: TGTGCCAGCAGTTTATCAGGTTACGAGCAGTACTTC
CDR3aa: CASSLSGYEQYF

abundance: .
j_gene: TRBJ1-5
d_gene: .
v_gene: TRBV2
CDR3nt: TGTGCCAGCAGTGAAGGACGACAGGAGAATCAGCCCCAGCATTTT
CDR3aa: CASSEGRQENQPQHF

abundance: once
j_gene: TRBJ1-1
d_gene: TRBD1
v_gene: TRBV2
CDR3nt: TGTGCCAGCATCACCGGGACAGGGAAGACTGAAGCTTTCTTT
CDR3aa: CASITGTGKTEAFF

abundance: .
j_gene: TRBJ2-7
d_gene: .
v_gene: TRBV7-9
CDR3nt: TGTGCCAGCAGCCTTATCCCCCTACGACAAGGGGATCAGGACGAGCAGTACTTC
CDR3aa: CASSLIPLRQGDQDEQYF

abundance: .
j_gene: TRBJ2-5
d_gene: .
v_gene: TRBV5-1
CDR3nt: TGCGCCAGCAGCTTGGAGGTGGGAGAGCAAGAGACCCAGTACTTC
CDR3aa: CASSLEVGEQETQYF

abundance: .
j_gene: TRBJ2-1
d_gene: .
v_gene: TRBV7-2
CDR3nt: TGTGCCAGCAGCCAGGGGGCTAGCGGGGCTTACAATGAGCAGTTCTTC
CDR3aa: CASSQGASGAYNEQFF

abundance: .
j_gene: TRBJ2-5
d_gene: TRBD2
v_gene: TRBV10-3
CDR3nt: TGTGCCGCGGGCAGCGGGGGGGCTGGGGAGACCCAGTACTTC
CDR3aa: CAAGSGGAGETQYF

abundance: .
j_gene: TRBJ2-7
d_gene: TRBD2
v_gene: TRBV6-1
CDR3nt: TGTGCCAGCAGTGGGCGGGAGTTCTCCTACGAGCAGTACTTC
CDR3aa: CASSGREFSYEQYF

abundance: .
j_gene: TRBJ2-5
d_gene: .
v_gene: TRBV18
CDR3nt: TGTGCCAGCTCACCACCTACGACAGAGACCCAGTACTTC
CDR3aa: CASSPPTTETQYF

abundance: .
j_gene: TRBJ1-1
d_gene: .
v_gene: TRBV5-1
CDR3nt: TGCGCCAGCAGCTTGGTCGGGGGGCTGGATACTGAAGCTTTCTTT
CDR3aa: CASSLVGGLDTEAFF

abundance: .
j_gene: TRBJ1-5
d_gene: .
v_gene: TRBV29-1
CDR3nt: TGCAGCGTTGGAGATCAGCCCCAGCATTTT
CDR3aa: CSVGDQPQHF

abundance: once
j_gene: TRBJ2-1
d_gene: TRBD1
v_gene: TRBV29-1
CDR3nt: TGCAGCGCCGGACAGGGAGTGTTCTTC
CDR3aa: CSAGQGVFF

abundance: .
j_gene: TRBJ2-7
d_gene: TRBD1
v_gene: TRBV6-5
CDR3nt: TGTGCCAGCAGTACCCGGACAGGTGCCTACGAGCAGTACTTC
CDR3aa: CASSTRTGAYEQYF

abundance: .
j_gene: TRBJ1-2
d_gene: .
v_gene: TRBV30
CDR3nt: TGTGCCTGGAGTGTGCCCCAGGGGTACTATGGCTACACCTTC
CDR3aa: CAWSVPQGYYGYTF

abundance: .
j_gene: TRBJ2-1
d_gene: .
v_gene: TRBV7-7
CDR3nt: TGTGCTAGCAGCTTAGGACAGAACTACAATGAGCAGTTCTTC
CDR3aa: CASSLGQNYNEQFF